The present T cell receptor beta chain was sequenced within a study of T cell responses to AZD1222 COVID-19 vaccine. The method was immunoSEQ multiplex PCR; TCRdb's version includes in-frame clones alone and lacks a portion of them. Of 91,000 or so clones in the sample, 90% to 95% were seen once. This CDR3 has 12 amino acids. CDR1 SSHAT and CDR2 FNYEAQ come from the germline V gene (reference sequence). V lost 5 bases, J lost 13 bases, and 15 bases lay in between. This clone occurred once. The V and J genes are TRBV7-7 and TRBJ2-1, with D possibly being TRBD1 (6 bases). Sequencing was performed on peripheral blood, taken 28 days after the second AZD1222 dose. This sequence originates from an adult who received the AZD1222 COVID-19 vaccine. CDR3 sequence reads: CASSPDDRLQFF. The CDR3 DNA is TGTGCCAGCAGCCCCGATGACAGGTTACAGTTCTTC.